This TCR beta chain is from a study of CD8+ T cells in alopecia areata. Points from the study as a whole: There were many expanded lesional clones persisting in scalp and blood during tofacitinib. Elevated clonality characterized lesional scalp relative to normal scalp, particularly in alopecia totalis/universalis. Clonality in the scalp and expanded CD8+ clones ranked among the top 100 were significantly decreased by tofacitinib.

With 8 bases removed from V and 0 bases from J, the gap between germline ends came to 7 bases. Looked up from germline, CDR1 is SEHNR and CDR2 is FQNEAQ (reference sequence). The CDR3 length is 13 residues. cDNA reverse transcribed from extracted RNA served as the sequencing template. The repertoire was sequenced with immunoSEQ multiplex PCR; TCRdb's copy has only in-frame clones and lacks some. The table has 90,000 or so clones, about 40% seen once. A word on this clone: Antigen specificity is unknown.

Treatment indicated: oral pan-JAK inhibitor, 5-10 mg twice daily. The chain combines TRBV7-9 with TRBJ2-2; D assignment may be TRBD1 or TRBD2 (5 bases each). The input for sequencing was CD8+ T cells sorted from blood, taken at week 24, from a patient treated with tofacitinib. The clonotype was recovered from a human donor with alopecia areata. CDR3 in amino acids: CASQGANTGELFF. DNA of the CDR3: TGTGCCAGCCAGGGAGCGAACACCGGGGAGCTGTTTTTT.